This TCR beta chain emerged from a study of synovial regulatory T cells in juvenile arthritis. The roughly 11 donors had active juvenile idiopathic arthritis, with 3 polyarticular and 8 oligoarticular cases. Median age about 12 years (about 2.4-25); median disease duration approximately seven years (0.2-19.1). CDR1 is SGHDT and CDR2 is YYEEEE in the germline V gene. The CDR3 is 12 residues long. This entry has no DNA. Measured with immunoSEQ multiplex PCR; TCRdb has only the in-frame clones, and not every one. Here the sample table reports 8,000 to 10,000 clones. The sequence was collected from a donor aged 2-35 years with juvenile idiopathic arthritis. The chain carries TRBV5-6 and TRBJ2-7; TCRdb reports TRBD1, a call that lacks DNA to check it against. Sequencing used Treg cells from blood. The subset here: remaining (HLA-DR-negative) circulating blood Treg cells. The CDR3 sequence is CASSLTGLIEYF.